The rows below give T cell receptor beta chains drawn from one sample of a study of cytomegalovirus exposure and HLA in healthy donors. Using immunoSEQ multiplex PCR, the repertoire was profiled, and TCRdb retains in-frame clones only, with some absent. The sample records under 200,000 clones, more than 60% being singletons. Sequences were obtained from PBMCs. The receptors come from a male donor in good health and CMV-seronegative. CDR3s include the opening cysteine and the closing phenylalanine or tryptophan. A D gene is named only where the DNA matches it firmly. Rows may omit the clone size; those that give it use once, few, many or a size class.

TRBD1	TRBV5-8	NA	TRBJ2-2	TGTGCCAGCTCCCATCAGAGGACAGGGCTAACCGGGGAGCTGTTTTTT	CASSHQRTGLTGELFF
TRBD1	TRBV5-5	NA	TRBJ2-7	TGTGCCAGCAGCCCGACAGGGGGCGCTTTGGTCGAGCAGTACTTC	CASSPTGGALVEQYF
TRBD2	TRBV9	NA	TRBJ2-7	TGTGCCAGCAGCGCTAGCGGGTACTCCTACGAGCAGTACTTC	CASSASGYSYEQYF
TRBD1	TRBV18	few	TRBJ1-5	TGTGCCAGCTCAGTCGGGACAGGGAATCAGCCCCAGCATTTT	CASSVGTGNQPQHF
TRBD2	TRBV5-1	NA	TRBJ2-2	TGCGCCAGCAGCTTGGTACCCGGGAGGGGGAACACCGGGGAGCTGTTTTTT	CASSLVPGRGNTGELFF
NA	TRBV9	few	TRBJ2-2	TGTGCCAGCAGCACCCGGACTCGTAACACCGGGGAGCTGTTTTTT	CASSTRTRNTGELFF
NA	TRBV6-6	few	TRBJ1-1	TGTGCCAGCAGCCTCAGGGCTCCAATGAACACTGAAGCTTTCTTT	CASSLRAPMNTEAFF
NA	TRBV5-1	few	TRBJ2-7	TGCGCCAGCAGCCCCCTGGTCGGGGGAAACTCCTACGAGCAGTACTTC	CASSPLVGGNSYEQYF
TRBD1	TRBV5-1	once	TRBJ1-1	TGCGCCAGCGGGACAGTGGCTGAAGCTTTCTTT	CASGTVAEAFF
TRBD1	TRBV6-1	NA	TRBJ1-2	TGTGCCAGCACCCCTGGGACAGGCGGCTACACCTTC	CASTPGTGGYTF
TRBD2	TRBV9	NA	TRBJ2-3	TGTGCCAGCAGCAGAGGACTAGCGGGGGGCGGCACAGATACGCAGTATTTT	CASSRGLAGGGTDTQYF
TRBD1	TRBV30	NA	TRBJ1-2	TGTGCCTGGAAACAGGGGATTACTACTTATGGCTACACCTTC	CAWKQGITTYGYTF
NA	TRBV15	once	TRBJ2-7	TGTGCCACCAGCAGAGTATTGGACACCTCCTACGAGCAGTACTTC	CATSRVLDTSYEQYF
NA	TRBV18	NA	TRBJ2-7	TGTGCCAGCTCACCACGAGGCTACGAGCAGTACTTC	CASSPRGYEQYF
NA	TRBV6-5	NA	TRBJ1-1	TGTGCCAGCAGTTACGCTGACGTGAGGTACACTGAAGCTTTCTTT	CASSYADVRYTEAFF
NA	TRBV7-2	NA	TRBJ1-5	TGTGCCAGCAGCTCTCAGGAACATCAGCCCCAGCATTTT	CASSSQEHQPQHF
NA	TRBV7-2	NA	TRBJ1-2	TGTGCCAGCAGGGAGCCACCGGAGGGCTACACCTTC	CASREPPEGYTF
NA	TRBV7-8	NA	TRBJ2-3	TGTGCCAGCAGCTCCCGCCGATTGGACTACTACACAGATACGCAGTATTTT	CASSSRRLDYYTDTQYF
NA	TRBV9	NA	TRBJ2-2	TGTGCCAGCAGCGTAAGAGGACTGTCGGACACCGGGGAGCTGTTTTTT	CASSVRGLSDTGELFF
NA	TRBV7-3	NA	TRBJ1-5	TGTGCCAGCAGCCGGGGTCCAGATCAGCCCCAGCATTTT	CASSRGPDQPQHF
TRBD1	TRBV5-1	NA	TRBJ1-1	TGCGCCAGCAGCTTGCTGACAGGGATTGGGAACACTGAAGCTTTCTTT	CASSLLTGIGNTEAFF
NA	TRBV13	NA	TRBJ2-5	TGTGCCAGCAGCTCGGACTCAGTGGAAGAGACCCAGTACTTC	CASSSDSVEETQYF
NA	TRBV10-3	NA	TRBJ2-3	TGTGCCATCAGTGAGTCGTCGATTGCCCCAGAAGATACGCAGTATTTT	CAISESSIAPEDTQYF
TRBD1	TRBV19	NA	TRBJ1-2	TGTGCCAGTAGTATATCGGAGGGGGCATGGCGAGGCTACACCTTC	CASSISEGAWRGYTF